The present T cell receptor beta chain was sequenced within a study of T-cell reconstitution after alpha-beta-depleted transplantation in children. General study findings and limits: Some patients' high day-60 TCRbeta diversity was traced to surviving recipient T cells and thymic progenitors. Alpha-beta T cells about two months after transplant reportedly derived from several hundred expanded graft clones. At one year after transplant, newly produced T cells mostly accounted for T-cell counts and diversity.

The CDR3 covers 14 residues. With 5 bases removed from V and 5 bases from J, the gap between germline ends came to 15 bases. Germline CDR1 reads KGHSH; CDR2 reads LQKENI. Unique molecular identifiers were used in preparing the TCRbeta library. Each CDR3 protein gets one entry after TCRdb re-called the PCR reads with MiXCR. Of some 550,000 distinct CDR3 sequences listed, under 25% are singletons. This clonotype was detected many times. Its antigen is unidentified. This chain connects TRBV18 to TRBJ1-1; a possible D gene is TRBD1 (5 bases). This sequence was found in a boy under two years old who had a stem cell transplant for acute myeloid leukemia, so the T cells may come from the graft donor. Source: PBMCs, mostly from graft donor cells, taken 360 days after TCRalphabeta/CD19-depleted stem cell transplant. The chain's CDR3 is CASSTTVLGTEAFF. The CDR3 DNA reads TGTGCCAGCTCAACGACAGTCCTAGGGACTGAAGCTTTCTTT. Full variable domain (outside the CDR3, taken from reference TRBV18 and TRBJ1-1): NAGVMQNPRHLVRRRGQEARLRCSPMKGHSHVYWYRQLPEEGLKFMVYLQKENIIDESGMPKERFSAEFPKEGPSILRIQQVVRGDSAAYFCASSTTVLGTEAFFGQGTRLTVV.